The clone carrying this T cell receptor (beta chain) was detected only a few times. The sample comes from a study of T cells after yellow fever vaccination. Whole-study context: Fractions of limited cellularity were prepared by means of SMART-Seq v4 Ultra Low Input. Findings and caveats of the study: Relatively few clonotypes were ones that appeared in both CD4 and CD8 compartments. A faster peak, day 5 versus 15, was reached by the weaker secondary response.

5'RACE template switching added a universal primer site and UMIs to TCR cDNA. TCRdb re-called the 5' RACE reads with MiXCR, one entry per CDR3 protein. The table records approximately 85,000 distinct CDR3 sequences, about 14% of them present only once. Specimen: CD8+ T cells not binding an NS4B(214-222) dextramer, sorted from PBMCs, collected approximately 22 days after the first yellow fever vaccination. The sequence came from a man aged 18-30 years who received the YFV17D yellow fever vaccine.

This CDR3 is CASSPTRLDGYTF. CDR3 DNA sequence: TGTGCCAGCAGCCCGACCAGACTCGATGGCTACACCTTC. The genes are TRBV5-6 and TRBJ1-2, with D unresolved. There are 13 residues in the CDR3. V lost 4 bases and J 6 bases, leaving 13 bases between the germline ends. Germline CDR1 is SGHDT and CDR2 is YYEEEE.